Sequencing of this T cell receptor (beta chain) was carried out in a study of CD8 T cells in Susac syndrome. Per germline, CDR1 SQVTM and CDR2 ANQGSEA. The CDR3 has 13 residues. V shed 7 bases and J shed 2 bases, with 15 bases lying between them. TEMRA cells were FACS-enriched, unlike CD8+ and CD4+ T cells, which were negatively isolated. Reverse transcription of 0.5 to 1 ug RNA was performed with random hexamers. Multiplex immunoSEQ PCR targeted 54 Vbeta and 13 Jbeta TCR beta segments. MiXCR, applied by TCRdb to the immunoSEQ multiplex PCR reads, yields one record per CDR3 protein. The sample lists about 300,000 distinct CDR3 sequences, around 91% seen once, with approximately 0.2% in the top ten.

V gene TRBV29-1 combines with J gene TRBJ2-7; D perhaps matches TRBD2 (7 bases). Sequencing was performed on CD8+ T cells from PBMCs. This receptor was taken from a human donor with multiple sclerosis. CDR3 bases: TGCAGCGGCGCCGGGGGGCCTGCCTACGAGCAGTACTTC. Protein sequence: CSGAGGPAYEQYF.